The rows below give T cell receptor beta chains drawn from one sample of a study of blood T cell repertoires in COVID-19. The table came from immunoSEQ multiplex PCR; TCRdb's copy has only in-frame clones and leaves some out. The data contain some 69,000 clones, roughly 87% of them seen just once; the ten biggest clones take up approximately 0.49%. The sample taken for sequencing was peripheral blood. The receptors originated from a man aged 50 to 60 with COVID-19, enrolled during active disease. The conserved cysteine and the conserved F or W are not part of the CDR3 here. A D gene is named only where the DNA matches it firmly.

V gene	J gene	D gene	CDR3 protein
TRBV5-8	TRBJ1-2	.	ASTLGGVGYGYT
TRBV5-1	TRBJ2-7	TRBD2	ASSPRLAGAREQY
TRBV7-8	TRBJ2-2	TRBD1	ASSRSGTANTGELF
TRBV5-1	TRBJ1-5	.	ASSLGTGQPQH
TRBV4-1	TRBJ2-2	.	ASSWPNTGELF
TRBV28	TRBJ1-3	.	ASSLSGVPGNTIY
TRBV2	TRBJ1-2	.	ASSEAFYGYT
TRBV6-5	TRBJ1-3	.	ASHSSGNTIY
TRBV19	TRBJ2-1	TRBD2	ASSPRTSGSRSYNEQF
TRBV19	TRBJ1-2	.	ASSIAVDGGYT
TRBV2	TRBJ1-5	.	ASNPGFNQPQH
TRBV4-2	TRBJ2-2	TRBD2	ASSQGLAGGPGELF
TRBV5-1	TRBJ2-2	.	ASSLGGQLTGELF
TRBV10-3	TRBJ1-2	.	AIREGDYGYT
TRBV7-2	TRBJ1-2	.	ASSLASQTRDSYGYT
TRBV7-9	TRBJ1-1	TRBD1	ASSLARDRGNTEAF
TRBV12-3/TRBV12-4	TRBJ2-7	.	ASSLGQGNEQY
TRBV19	TRBJ2-7	TRBD1	ASSSGTGGDEQY
TRBV28	TRBJ1-2	.	ASSLLAYGYT
TRBV28	TRBJ2-7	TRBD2	ASSLRGDPVEQY
TRBV20-1	TRBJ2-1	.	SASSDNNEQF
TRBV11-3	TRBJ2-1	TRBD2	ASSLGFIAGGNEQF
TRBV28	TRBJ1-5	TRBD1	ASSQRGQGHQPQH
TRBV21-1	TRBJ2-5	.	ASSKRCTLGVGTQY
TRBV19	TRBJ1-1	.	ASAPAGLKNTEAF
TRBV6-2/TRBV6-3	TRBJ2-2	.	ASSYSRGGTGELF
TRBV5-6	TRBJ2-7	.	ASSLGGQFYEQY